This T cell receptor beta chain was found in a study of OX40 agonist ivuxolimab in advanced cancers. Clones were sequenced by immunoSEQ multiplex PCR, and TCRdb holds only the in-frame ones, with some missing. This sample has 34,000 or so clones, with more than 80% found just once. The V end was cut by 5 bases, the J end by 6 bases, with 14 bases between. This CDR3 is built from 14 residues. Germline CDR1 is MDHEN and CDR2 is SYDVKM. The rearrangement joins TRBV28 to TRBJ2-1; D uncertain. This sequence was found in an adult with an advanced solid tumor such as melanoma, head and neck, liver or kidney cancer. The specimen was CD4+ or CD8+ T cells sorted from blood, collected in a trial of the OX40 agonist ivuxolimab. This CDR3 reads CASSPRIRANEQFF. Here the CDR3 DNA reads TGTGCCAGCAGTCCAAGGATTAGGGCCAATGAGCAGTTCTTC.